This is a list of T cell receptor beta chains from one sample in a study of OX40 agonist ivuxolimab in advanced cancers. Assay: immunoSEQ multiplex PCR; the TCRdb copy retains only in-frame clones and omits some. This table has tens of thousands of clones, roughly 86% appearing once. The sequenced sample was CD4+ or CD8+ T cells sorted from blood, obtained in a trial of the OX40 agonist ivuxolimab. The receptors stem from an adult with an advanced solid tumor such as melanoma, head and neck, liver or kidney cancer. Both conserved end residues are part of each CDR3.

v_call cdr3_aa
TRBV11-2 CASSLASPNTEAFF
TRBV6-6 CASVPAGKLGEQFF
TRBV27 CASSLYLAGAETQYF
TRBV5-1 CASSLGDRGEAFF
TRBV2 CASSEQALGNTEAFF
TRBV19 CASYSGGGNQPQHF
TRBV5-1 CASSRGLAGAQETQYF
TRBV7-7 CASSLLKGQGSNEQYF
TRBV7-9 CASSMTSGGVETQYF
TRBV7-8 CASSPFTGANQPQHF
TRBV28 CASSPSEGREGYGYTF
TRBV7-6 CASSPLRGLSEKLFF
TRBV10-2 CASSAGTSLWEQYF
TRBV5-6 CASRPVGEGYGYTF
TRBV7-8 CASSSRRLTGGEQFF
TRBV19 CASSENFGRPLHF
TRBV2 CASIDQPSQPQHF
TRBV4-2 CASSRYGTGRYEQYF
TRBV30 CACVDLSPDTQYF
TRBV2 CASRLTVYGYTF
TRBV29-1 CSVLTGTGFQPQHF
TRBV28 CASYTGGEKLFF
TRBV9 CASSVAGLGLIRGTGELFF
TRBV6-5 CASSSDSYGYTF
TRBV2 CASLLGNEQYF
TRBV5-1 CASSLNGGKGSTEAFF
TRBV9 CASSAERQGQETQYF
TRBV6-1 CASSETLLAGVTDTQYF
TRBV9 CASSVGVGSTDTQYF
TRBV27 CASSGGLAGGPSYEQYF
TRBV11-2 CASSPTSGSYNEQFF
TRBV27 CASSGTSGSGGSGELFF
TRBV27 CASSSLAVKETQYF
TRBV2 CASTRTSGRETQYF
TRBV19 CASTPGASGAGTDTQYF
TRBV11-2 CASSFTPGLGTDTQYF
TRBV7-7 CASSQTSGSSYNEQFF
TRBV18 CASSPSHRLGALRLQGRETQYF
TRBV9 CASSVGGSANYGYTF
TRBV7-2 CASTDRNYGYTF
TRBV7-9 CASSSGTGRSGGTYNEQFF
TRBV19 CASSPRQGRSDQPQHF
TRBV19 CASRVAQAVDTQYF
TRBV11-3 CASSLDSITEAFF
TRBV10-3 CAISESLAGGPGTQYF
TRBV11-3 CASSLSWGNQETQYF
TRBV7-2 CASSSTGNYGYTF
TRBV21-1 CASSKGRGRSTDTQYF
TRBV6-1 CASSVDRDNAGYTF
TRBV6-4 CASSVNSGAYEQYF